This TCR beta chain was identified in a study of blood T cell repertoires in COVID-19. Looking at the study overall: Material from acute and convalescent COVID-19 was sourced from the United States, Italy and Spain. T cells, B-cell-depleted T cells, or PBMCs provided the cDNA or gDNA that served as material.

TCRdb keeps only in-frame clones here, not all; method: immunoSEQ multiplex PCR. The profile covers hundreds of thousands of clones, with around 90% appearing a single time and around 1.4% taken by the ten largest. What was sequenced was peripheral blood. The clonotype was recovered from a man between 65 and 85 years old with acute or convalescent COVID-19.

The CDR3 coding sequence is TGTGCCATCAGAGGGGACAGGGATGGCTACACCTTC. It specifies CAIRGDRDGYTF. The chain carries TRBV10-3 and TRBJ1-2, with 9 bases that match TRBD1. This CDR3 spans 12 amino acids. The germline CDR1 and CDR2 sequences are ENHRY and SYGVKD. Germline trimming cut 6 bases from V and 6 bases from J; bases unmatched to any gene: 2.